Each of the 17 T cell receptor beta chains below was sequenced from the same sample in a study of shared clonotypes between healthy human individuals (dated by TCRdb to the early 2020s). Library method: the immunoSEQ multiplex PCR assay. Not all clones reach the TCRdb copy of this immuneACCESS table, which keeps in-frame sequences only. Checked studies attribute under half of the gap to unresolved V genes and leave the rest unexplained. This sample is represented by approximately 980,000 clones; approximately 80% of them were singletons. Nearly 1.5% of the sample belongs to the ten largest clones. Sequenced: memory CD4+ T cells sorted from blood. The label giving this sample's cell subset or site can be read as: CD45RA-negative fraction. These receptors originate from a man aged 18 to 30 in good health.

The table lists this clone with a few counts. The chain has TRBV14 and TRBJ1-1, with unresolved D. The ends were cut back, 4 bases at V and 6 bases at J, with 15 bases in the middle. Germline CDR1 reads SGHDN; CDR2 reads FVKESK. This CDR3 comprises 14 residues. The CDR3 protein is CASSPMGAIAEAFF. As DNA, the CDR3 is TGTGCCAGCAGCCCCATGGGAGCCATTGCTGAAGCTTTCTTT.

The chain's CDR3 is CASSLGYSTGTAGNTIYF. CDR3 nucleotide sequence: TGTGCCAGCAGCTTAGGATATTCGACAGGGACTGCTGGAAACACCATATATTTT. The J gene is TRBJ1-3, the V gene TRBV11-2; 7 bases are a match to TRBD1. Per the germline V gene, CDR1 is SGHAT and CDR2 is FQNNGV. The CDR3 has 18 amino acids. Germline trimming cut 1 base from V and 2 bases from J; bases unmatched to any gene: 11.

The chain joins TRBV5-8 to TRBJ2-7; D call uncertain. Deletions cut 0 bases from V and 4 bases from J, with 8 bases between. This CDR3 region has 13 residues. Germline loops: CDR1 SGHTS, CDR2 YDEGEE. CDR3 sequence: CASSLGALYEQYF. CDR3 nucleotide sequence: TGTGCCAGCAGCTTGGGGGCGCTGTACGAGCAGTACTTC.

A few counts support this clone. V usage is TRBV6-1 and J usage is TRBJ2-3; a possible D gene is TRBD2 (7 bases). Trimming took off 10 bases at V and 3 bases at J, with 14 bases between the two ends. This CDR3 contains 13 residues. In germline, CDR1 is MNHNS, CDR2 SASEGT. The CDR3 DNA follows: TGTGCCACCCAAGGGGGAGGGACAGATACGCAGTATTTT. It encodes CATQGGGTDTQYF.

Remarks on this clone: This CDR3 is also generated by other DNA sequences in the sample. The chain joins TRBV10-3 to TRBJ1-1; D unresolved. The CDR3 extends over 13 amino acids. The germline V gene encodes CDR1 ENHRY and CDR2 SYGVKD. The ends were cut back, 6 bases at V and 3 bases at J, with 11 bases in the middle. The DNA for the CDR3 is TGTGCCATCAGGGGCCCGGGCGACACTGAAGCTTTCTTT. It is translated as CAIRGPGDTEAFF.

Here the CDR3 reads CASRPGQGIGELFF. The CDR3 coding sequence is TGCGCCAGCAGGCCGGGACAGGGTATCGGGGAGCTGTTTTTT. The chain links TRBV5-1 to TRBJ2-2, with 9 bases fitting TRBD1. The junction had 6 bases not matched to a gene; V was cut back by 5 bases and J by 7 bases. Germline values: CDR1 SGHRS, CDR2 YFSETQ. The CDR3 consists of 14 residues.

The V and J genes are TRBV5-6 and TRBJ2-5; 9 nucleotides agree with TRBD1. Per germline, CDR1 SGHDT and CDR2 YYEEEE. There are 15 residues in the CDR3. Trimming removed 3 bases from V and 2 bases from J; junction bases left unmatched: 5. The CDR3 here is CASSYLTGGQETQYF. In DNA, the CDR3 is TGTGCCAGCAGCTACCTGACAGGGGGTCAAGAGACCCAGTACTTC.

The rearrangement joins TRBV30 to TRBJ2-2; no reliable D call. The germline V gene encodes CDR1 GTSNPN and CDR2 SVGIG (reference sequence). The V gene lost 0 bases and the J gene lost 1 base, with 6 bases spanning the gap. The CDR3 length is 14 residues. The CDR3 reads CAWSVPQNTGELFF. DNA for the CDR3: TGTGCCTGGAGTGTACCTCAGAACACCGGGGAGCTGTTTTTT. The full variable domain, rest sourced from reference TRBV30 and TRBJ2-2, is SQTIHQWPATLVQPVGSPLSLECTVEGTSNPNLYWYRQAAGRGLQLLFYSVGIGQISSEVPQNLSASRPQDRQFILSSKKLLLSDSGFYLCAWSVPQNTGELFFGEGSRLTVL.

The chain uses TRBV30 and TRBJ1-4, with 7 bases identical to TRBD1. Germline V gene data show CDR1 as GTSNPN and CDR2 as SVGIG (reference sequence). This CDR3 contains 15 residues. The V gene end was trimmed by 4 bases and the J gene end by 4 bases; junction bases not matched to a gene: 9. The CDR3 loop reads CAWTSKTGFNEKLFF. Here the CDR3 DNA reads TGTGCCTGGACCTCTAAGACAGGGTTTAATGAAAAACTGTTTTTT. The complete variable domain, with remaining parts taken from reference TRBV30 and TRBJ1-4, reads SQTIHQWPATLVQPVGSPLSLECTVEGTSNPNLYWYRQAAGRGLQLLFYSVGIGQISSEVPQNLSASRPQDRQFILSSKKLLLSDSGFYLCAWTSKTGFNEKLFFGSGTQLSVL.

J is TRBJ1-6 and V is TRBV27, with unresolved D. The CDR3 totals 16 residues. V lost 2 bases, J lost 3 bases, and 11 bases lay in between. The V gene's germline CDR1 is MNHEY and CDR2 SMNVEV (reference sequence). This CDR3 is CASSLILGYYNSPLHF. CDR3 coding DNA: TGTGCCAGCAGTTTAATATTGGGATACTATAATTCACCCCTCCACTTT.

This sequence joins TRBV7-2 and TRBJ2-1; D unclear. The V and J ends lost 4 bases and 9 bases respectively, with 16 bases between them. Germline V gene lookup returns CDR1 SGHTA and CDR2 FQGNSA. The CDR3 sequence is 14 residues long. The CDR3 loop is CASSSGRTVGEQFF. The CDR3 DNA sequence: TGTGCCAGCAGCTCAGGCCGGACGGTCGGTGAGCAGTTCTTC.

In regard to this clone: The sample carries other DNA sequences with the same CDR3. The chain couples TRBV19 to TRBJ2-7; a weak D match, TRBD2 (6 bases). Trimming removed 3 bases from V and 3 bases from J, with 9 bases in between. The CDR3 covers 13 residues. Germline V gene lookup returns CDR1 LNHDA and CDR2 SQIVND (reference sequence). DNA of the CDR3: TGTGCCAGTAGTATTGGGCGGGGCTACGAGCAGTACTTC. Translated, it gives CASSIGRGYEQYF.

This clone occurred once. The J gene is TRBJ2-5, the V gene TRBV6-6; 7 nucleotides line up with TRBD2. CDR1 and CDR2 from the germline V gene are MNHNY and SVGAGI (reference sequence). Trimming took 2 bases from V and 5 from J; bases not matched to a gene: 11. This CDR3 spans 16 amino acids. This CDR3 reads CASSYGWATSIETQYF. In nucleotides, the CDR3 is TGTGCCAGCAGTTACGGATGGGCGACTAGCATTGAGACCCAGTACTTC.

The gene calls are TRBV5-1 and TRBJ2-7, with TRBD2 identical over 9 bases. Unmatched junction bases numbered 10, after V lost 0 bases and J lost 6 bases. Germline CDR1 SGHRS, CDR2 YFSETQ. The CDR3 covers 16 residues. The CDR3 protein is CASSLEMGGRAGEQYF. The CDR3 DNA reads as TGCGCCAGCAGCTTGGAGATGGGCGGGAGGGCCGGCGAGCAGTACTTC.

As concerns this clone: Other DNA sequences within the sample encode an identical CDR3. This sequence joins TRBV28 and TRBJ2-7; TRBD2 matches at 12 bases. The CDR3 covers 14 residues. The J segment lost 2 bases and the V segment lost 6 bases, leaving 2 bases of the junction unmatched. Germline V gives CDR1 MDHEN, CDR2 SYDVKM. The CDR3 DNA is TGTGCCAGCAGCTCTAGCGGGGGGGCCTACGAGCAGTACTTC. This codes for CASSSSGGAYEQYF.

This chain uses TRBV6-1 with TRBJ1-1; 7 bases agree with TRBD1. With V trimmed by 3 bases and J by 7 bases, 11 bases remained unmatched. The germline V gene encodes CDR1 MNHNS and CDR2 SASEGT. The CDR3 has 15 residues. Here the CDR3 DNA reads TGTGCCAGCAGTGACTCGAGGGACAGAAAACATGAAGCTTTCTTT. Translating it yields CASSDSRDRKHEAFF.

This clone was seen once. J is TRBJ2-7 and V is TRBV6-5; D remains ambiguous. Germline lookup yields CDR1 MNHEY and CDR2 SVGAGI. The CDR3 runs 15 residues. Trimming cost V 4 bases and J 0 bases, with 13 bases left between them. CDR3 coding DNA: TGTGCCAGCAGTTCCAGTGGGTCCCCCTCCTACGAGCAGTACTTC. Translation: CASSSSGSPSYEQYF.